These T cell receptor beta chains were read from a single sample in a study of vaccination and CD4 T cells after COVID-19. TCRdb reprocessed the PCR reads via MiXCR and lists one record per CDR3 protein. The sample holds approximately 12,000 distinct CDR3 sequences, about 50% seen once. What these receptors recognize is not known. The sample comprised CD4+ T cells from blood, cultured in vitro. Source of these receptors: a human donor who had recovered from COVID-19. CDR3s include the opening cysteine and the closing phenylalanine or tryptophan. Fields, in order: V gene, J gene, D gene, clone size, CDR3 protein, CDR3 DNA. A D gene is named only where the DNA matches it firmly. Clone size is shown for a subset of rows, as once, few, many or a class of expanded clone.

TRBV7-6	TRBJ2-5	-	-	CASSQREGETQYF	TGTGCCAGCAGCCAACGTGAGGGGGAGACCCAGTACTTC
TRBV23-1	TRBJ1-5	-	-	CASSRHSEHYSNQPQHF	TGCGCCAGCAGTCGCCACAGTGAACATTATAGCAATCAGCCCCAGCATTTT
TRBV10-3	TRBJ1-2	-	-	CAIRDGKLYGYTF	TGTGCCATCAGGGATGGGAAGTTGTATGGCTACACCTTC
TRBV6-1	TRBJ1-6	-	-	CASRDNKRGNSPLHF	TGTGCCAGCAGAGATAACAAGAGAGGGAATTCACCCCTCCACTTT
TRBV7-8	TRBJ2-7	TRBD1	few	CASSLVPHPGTGTYEQYF	TGTGCCAGCAGCTTGGTTCCCCATCCCGGGACAGGGACATACGAGCAGTACTTC
TRBV12-5	TRBJ2-5	-	few	CASAQAGLETQYF	TGTGCTAGTGCTCAGGCGGGCTTGGAGACCCAGTACTTC
TRBV7-2	TRBJ1-1	TRBD1	-	CASRKQGAYTEAFF	TGTGCCAGCAGAAAACAGGGGGCATACACTGAAGCTTTCTTT
TRBV6-5	TRBJ1-1	TRBD1	few	CASSFLGQGAADREAFF	TGTGCCAGCAGTTTCCTCGGACAGGGGGCGGCAGACAGGGAAGCTTTCTTT
TRBV6-5	TRBJ2-3	-	few	CASSYEGRGTDTQYF	TGTGCCAGCAGTTACGAGGGGAGAGGCACAGATACGCAGTATTTT
TRBV6-1	TRBJ2-3	-	-	CASNRETGAYTDTQYF	TGTGCCAGCAATAGGGAGACAGGAGCTTACACAGATACGCAGTATTTT
TRBV10-3	TRBJ1-1	-	few	CAISDRENTEAFF	TGTGCCATCAGTGACAGGGAGAACACTGAAGCTTTCTTT
TRBV27	TRBJ1-2	-	-	CASRGDSIRNSGYTF	TGTGCCAGCAGGGGAGACAGTATACGGAATTCCGGCTACACCTTC
TRBV6-2/TRBV6-3	TRBJ2-2	-	few	CASSYSGEGRLNTGELFF	TGTGCCAGCAGTTACTCCGGCGAGGGACGCCTAAACACCGGGGAGCTGTTTTTT